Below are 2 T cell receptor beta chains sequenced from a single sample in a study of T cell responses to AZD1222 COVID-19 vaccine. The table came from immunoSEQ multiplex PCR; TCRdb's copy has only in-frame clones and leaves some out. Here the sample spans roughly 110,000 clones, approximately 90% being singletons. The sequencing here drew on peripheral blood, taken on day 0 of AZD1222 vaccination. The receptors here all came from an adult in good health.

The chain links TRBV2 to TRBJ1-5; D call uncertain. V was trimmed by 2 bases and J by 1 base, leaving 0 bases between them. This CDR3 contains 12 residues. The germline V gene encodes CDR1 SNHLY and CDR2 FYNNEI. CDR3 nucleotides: TGTGCCAGCAGTGAAAGCAATCAGCCCCAGCATTTT. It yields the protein CASSESNQPQHF.

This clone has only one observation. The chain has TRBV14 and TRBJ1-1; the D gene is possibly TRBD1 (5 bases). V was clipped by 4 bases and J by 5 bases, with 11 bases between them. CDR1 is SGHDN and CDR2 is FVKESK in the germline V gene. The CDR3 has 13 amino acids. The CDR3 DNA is TGTGCCAGCAGCCGGATCTGGGGGACTGAAGCTTTCTTT. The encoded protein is CASSRIWGTEAFF.